This TCR beta chain was obtained from a study of T cell responses to AZD1222 COVID-19 vaccine (dated by TCRdb to the early 2020s). Some background on the complete study: AZD1222 recipients with second doses at about 4 weeks or about 12 weeks were pooled, because spike-specific TCR depth and breadth did not differ between schedules. TCR sequencing was performed for 230 to 250 trial participants, of whom approximately 200 were given two doses of AZD1222 and around 26 were given two doses of MenACWY control vaccine. Trial participants were enrolled into age subgroups of 18-55, 56-69 and 70-plus years, which contained about 150, 28 and 57 TCR-sequenced participants, respectively.

On this clone itself: Its antigen specificity is not known. The input lacks base qualities; no much larger clone sits a single base away.

The CDR3 regions of human TCRbeta chains were subjected to immunosequencing. In the source study's methods: TCRs in the repertoires were compared against a reference library of SARS-CoV-2-specific TCRs that had been generated with the MIRA antigen-specificity platform. Breadth meant the fraction of unique TCRs that were SARS-CoV-2-associated, whereas depth meant the fraction of total T cells that were SARS-CoV-2-associated. Each spike-specific TCR was assigned to its reactive spike region and to a CD4 or CD8 class using the MIRA data. Log10-transformed breadth and depth values were compared by one-way ANOVA with Sidak's multiple comparisons tests. Drawn from immuneACCESS, this table holds only the in-frame rearrangements with V and J called that TCRdb kept. Clones are partly lost; checked studies trace under half to an unresolved V gene and leave the rest unexplained. The DNA was the basis for D and trimming; V, J and clone size are from that table. The sample table shows some 180,000 clones, and almost 95% are seen once. Over 1% of the sample is taken by the ten largest.

The paper's findings and limits, for the study overall: Because no samples from the day 14 peak response were available, repertoires could be characterized only after the peak T cell response. After two AZD1222 doses, both the breadth and the depth of spike-specific TCRs were significantly higher than at day 0 and than in MenACWY recipients. Nearly half of unique spike-specific TCRs reportedly recognized epitopes outside regions mutated in the B.1.351 and B.1.1.7 variants. In the small 56-69-year group, the increase in depth fell short of significance, most likely because of low power. The vaccine-associated CD4 TCRs covered the entire spike protein, and the dominant responses fell in regions 160-218 and 743-854. Conclusions about previously exposed vaccinees were limited because only six or seven AZD1222 recipients were SARS-CoV-2 seropositive at baseline. Participants were mostly white British and included more females than males, and it was suggested by the authors that clonal diversity may have been underestimated.

Sample time point, as interpreted from the label and publication: baseline before first vaccination. Samples from vaccinated people were obtained from the UK trials COV001 and COV002, which included a single-blind randomized controlled phase 2/3 trial of AZD1222 (ChAdOx1 nCoV-19) in healthy adults. For TCRbeta chain sequencing, PBMC samples were collected from trial participants at day 0 and at day 28 after the second dose. The CDR1 and CDR2 encoded by the germline V gene are SGHTA and FQGNSA. From the cysteine through the phenylalanine, the CDR3 covers 14 amino acids. Kept here is only the CDR3 DNA, which spans 42 bases and is read in frame from base 1. V loses 1 base, J loses 2 bases, and the germline ends lie 8 bases apart.

The input for sequencing was peripheral blood, taken on day 0 of AZD1222 vaccination. The source is an adult in good health. This receptor chain uses TRBV7-2 and TRBJ1-2; TRBD1 could be the D gene, as 6 bases match. Here is the DNA: TGTGCCAGCAGCTTAGAGGGGGGAAACTATGGCTACACCTTC. This sequence encodes CASSLEGGNYGYTF.